One sample yielded the 28 T cell receptor beta chains listed below, sequenced in a study of CD8+ T cells in alopecia areata. Treatment here: oral pan-JAK inhibitor, 5-10 mg twice daily. As the sequencing template, cDNA was produced by extracting RNA and reverse transcribing it. Clones were sequenced by immunoSEQ multiplex PCR, and TCRdb holds only the in-frame ones, with some missing. Of approximately 200,000 clones listed, 60% are singletons. The sample was CD4+ T cells sorted from blood, taken at week 4, from a patient treated with tofacitinib. Receptor source: a human donor with alopecia areata.

The chain recombines TRBV7-6 with TRBJ2-2, with TRBD2 matching over 9 bases. Germline CDR1 and CDR2: SGHVS and FNYEAQ. Trimming removed 6 bases from V and 7 bases from J; junction bases left unmatched: 6. This CDR3 spans 14 amino acids. The CDR3 DNA reads as TGTGCCAGCAGTACGGCGGGGGGGAACGGGGAGCTGTTTTTT. Translating gives CASSTAGGNGELFF.

About this clone itself: Different DNA sequences within this sample yield the same CDR3. The rearrangement uses TRBV30 and TRBJ1-2; 8 bases are shared with TRBD1. The CDR3 covers 14 residues. The J segment lost 4 bases and the V segment lost 3 bases, leaving 7 bases of the junction unmatched. Looked up from germline, CDR1 is GTSNPN and CDR2 is SVGIG (reference sequence). The CDR3 spells CAWSADRGPYGYTF. In DNA, the CDR3 is TGTGCCTGGAGCGCAGACAGGGGTCCCTATGGCTACACCTTC.

The V and J genes are TRBV29-1 and TRBJ1-2; TRBD1 matches at 11 bases. The CDR3 is 13 amino acids. Germline-derived CDR1 and CDR2 are SQVTM and ANQGSEA. After removal of 7 bases from V and 8 bases from J, the junction contained 9 bases not matched to a gene. CDR3 in DNA: TGCAGCGGTAGAGGACAGGGGGCAGGAGGCTACACCTTC. Its translation: CSGRGQGAGGYTF.

This clone was recorded a few times. CDR3 coding DNA: TGTGCCAGCTCACCACCCGGAACCTTCTCTGGGGCCAACGTCCTGACTTTC. Its protein product is CASSPPGTFSGANVLTF. The chain carries TRBV18 and TRBJ2-6; no clear D gene. The CDR3 is 17 residues long. Germline V gene data show CDR1 as KGHSH and CDR2 as LQKENI. V lost 0 bases and J lost 0, with 9 bases in between. Filled out from reference TRBV18 and TRBJ2-6, the complete variable domain reads NAGVMQNPRHLVRRRGQEARLRCSPMKGHSHVYWYRQLPEEGLKFMVYLQKENIIDESGMPKERFSAEFPKEGPSILRIQQVVRGDSAAYFCASSPPGTFSGANVLTFGAGSRLTVL.

Points on this clone: The same CDR3 can be traced to other DNA sequences in this sample. This chain joins TRBV29-1 and TRBJ1-1; TRBD1 might be the D (6 bases). The V end lost 3 bases, the J end lost 0 bases, and 8 bases lay between the germline ends. Germline CDR1 SQVTM, CDR2 ANQGSEA. The CDR3 has 13 amino acids. The CDR3 is CSVDRGVNTEAFF. In DNA form, the CDR3 reads TGCAGCGTTGACAGGGGTGTGAACACTGAAGCTTTCTTT.

J is TRBJ2-2 and V is TRBV7-2, with D uncertain. Germline CDR1 and CDR2: SGHTA and FQGNSA. The CDR3 extends over 15 amino acids. V was clipped by 2 bases and J by 4 bases, with 11 bases between them. CDR3 DNA: TGTGCCAGCAGCTTAAATCAACGCGGCACCGGGGAGCTGTTTTTT. Translating gives CASSLNQRGTGELFF.

The J gene is TRBJ2-5, the V gene TRBV6-5, with D maybe TRBD1 (6 bases). This CDR3 region has 13 residues. V lost 7 bases to trimming and J lost 3 bases, with 12 bases between them. Looked up from germline, CDR1 is MNHEY and CDR2 is SVGAGI. DNA for the CDR3: TGTGCCAGCAAAGGGGCAGGGGAAGAGACCCAGTACTTC. Encoded protein: CASKGAGEETQYF.

The rearrangement links TRBV5-1 to TRBJ1-2; D uncertain. Trimming took 0 bases from V and 4 from J, leaving 25 bases between them. Germline CDR1 is SGHRS and CDR2 is YFSETQ. The CDR3 spans 19 residues. CDR3 sequence reads: CASSLEGSRGPVLGYGYTF. The CDR3 DNA sequence: TGCGCCAGCAGCTTGGAGGGTAGCCGAGGACCGGTCCTTGGCTATGGCTACACCTTC.

This clone appeared a few times. The J gene is TRBJ2-7, the V gene TRBV5-6, with TRBD2 matching 7 bases. Germline CDR1 reads SGHDT; CDR2 reads YYEEEE. This CDR3 region has 15 residues. Trimming removed 4 bases from V and 3 bases from J; junction bases left unmatched: 10. The CDR3 bases are TGTGCCAGCAGCCTGGGAGGGGAAGGGGACTACGAGCAGTACTTC. This encodes CASSLGGEGDYEQYF.

The chain joins TRBV2 to TRBJ2-3; unclear D gene. The V end lost 1 base, the J end lost 14 bases, and 16 bases lay between the germline ends. This CDR3 has 13 amino acids. CDR1 is SNHLY, CDR2 FYNNEI, per germline. The CDR3, as DNA: TGTGCCAGCAGTGAAGGAAGTCCACAACGCTGGTATTTT. Its translation is CASSEGSPQRWYF.

The rearrangement joins TRBV29-1 to TRBJ2-1; possible D gene TRBD1, 5 bases. V lost 3 bases, J lost 8 bases, and 11 bases lay in between. CDR1 is SQVTM, CDR2 ANQGSEA, per germline. There are 12 residues in the CDR3. Here the CDR3 reads CSVDKGLDEQFF. DNA of the CDR3: TGCAGCGTTGATAAGGGGCTCGATGAGCAGTTCTTC.

This clone was observed a handful of times. The CDR3 sequence is CASSFALDNSPLHF. The CDR3 nucleotides read TGTGCCAGCAGCTTCGCACTCGATAATTCACCCCTCCACTTT. The chain recombines TRBV11-1 with TRBJ1-6; D is undetermined. Trimming left V 3 bases short and J 5 bases short, with 8 bases between. CDR1 SGHAT and CDR2 FQDESV come from the germline V gene (reference sequence). The CDR3 runs to 14 residues.

The rearrangement joins TRBV5-1 to TRBJ1-1, with D possibly matching TRBD1 (5 bases). Between the trimmed V and J ends, which lost 2 bases and 3 bases, there was a span of 14 bases. The germline V gene encodes CDR1 SGHRS and CDR2 YFSETQ. The CDR3 contains 15 residues. The CDR3 region is CASSLGDIGDTEAFF. The CDR3, as DNA: TGCGCCAGCAGCTTAGGGGATATTGGGGACACTGAAGCTTTCTTT.

On this clone itself: The sample holds other DNA sequences that translate to the same CDR3. The rearrangement uses TRBV29-1 and TRBJ1-2, with D maybe TRBD1 (6 bases). Per the germline V gene, CDR1 is SQVTM and CDR2 is ANQGSEA. V was cut by 0 bases and J by 4 bases, with 12 bases left in between. CDR3 size: 14 residues. CDR3 region: CSVEEQGRTYGYTF. CDR3 nucleotide sequence: TGCAGCGTTGAAGAACAGGGCCGGACCTATGGCTACACCTTC.

This clone was observed a few times. V gene TRBV19 combines with J gene TRBJ2-5; D assignment may be TRBD1 or TRBD2 (5 bases each). This CDR3 is built from 14 residues. The V gene lost 8 bases and the J gene lost 7 bases, with 20 bases spanning the gap. From germline, CDR1 is LNHDA and CDR2 SQIVND (reference sequence). The CDR3 here is CASREGPRSGTQYF. CDR3 DNA sequence: TGTGCCAGTCGCGAGGGACCCCGTTCCGGGACCCAGTACTTC.

This clone was recorded only once. The chain combines TRBV5-1 with TRBJ2-5, with TRBD1 matching 11 bases. The trim removed 4 bases at V and 2 bases at J, leaving 4 bases unmatched. CDR1 and CDR2 (germline): SGHRS, YFSETQ. This CDR3 contains 15 residues. This CDR3 reads CASSTGQGAQETQYF. CDR3 DNA: TGCGCCAGCAGCACCGGACAGGGGGCTCAAGAGACCCAGTACTTC.

This clone occurred a few times. The V gene is TRBV18, the J gene TRBJ1-1; no reliable D call. From germline, CDR1 is KGHSH and CDR2 LQKENI. Trimming removed 5 bases at V and 5 bases at J, with 3 bases between. The CDR3 has 10 amino acids. CDR3 sequence reads: CASSGTEAFF. CDR3 coding DNA: TGTGCCAGCTCAGGGACTGAAGCTTTCTTT.

This clone was counted a few times. The chain links TRBV21-1 to TRBJ2-7; the table calls TRBD2, which could not be checked here. TRBV21-1 is a recognized pseudogene. The CDR3 covers 17 residues. The CDR3 DNA sequence: TGTGCCAGCAGCAAAGAAGGCGTGTCTAGCGGGGACTACGAGCAGTACTTC. This sequence encodes CASSKEGVSSGDYEQYF.

The rearrangement uses TRBV30 and TRBJ1-2; D is uncertain. CDR3 length: 12 residues. CDR1 and CDR2 from the germline V gene are GTSNPN and SVGIG (reference sequence). V was trimmed by 2 bases and J by 6 bases, leaving 10 bases between them. The CDR3 DNA sequence: TGTGCCTGGAGTCAACTCCGACATGGCTACACCTTC. Protein: CAWSQLRHGYTF.

The V call is TRBV14, the J call TRBJ1-2; a weak D match, TRBD1 (5 bases). Per germline, CDR1 SGHDN and CDR2 FVKESK. The ends were cut back, 4 bases at V and 8 bases at J, with 11 bases in the middle. This CDR3 is 12 amino acids long. CDR3 protein: CASSPSGWGYTF. The CDR3 bases are TGTGCCAGCAGCCCCTCAGGGTGGGGCTACACCTTC.

The V gene is TRBV29-1, the J gene TRBJ2-1; TRBD1 might be the D (5 bases). The germline V and J ends were trimmed by 7 bases and 4 bases, with 17 bases remaining between them. The CDR3 sequence is 14 residues long. Germline V gives CDR1 SQVTM, CDR2 ANQGSEA. The CDR3 nucleotides read TGCAGCGACCAGAACCTAGGGGATTACAATGAGCAGTTCTTC. Protein: CSDQNLGDYNEQFF.

CDR3 bases: TGCGCCAGCAGTCACGTCCGCCCAGCGGAAGAAGAGACCCAGTACTTC. It yields the protein CASSHVRPAEEETQYF. V gene TRBV23-1 combines with J gene TRBJ2-5; D perhaps matches TRBD2 (5 bases). TRBV23-1 has ORF status, its function being uncertain. Trimming took 3 bases from V and 3 from J, leaving 17 bases between them. The CDR3 spans 16 residues.

The chain carries TRBV5-1 and TRBJ1-2; the D is unclear. The CDR3 length is 14 residues. Germline values: CDR1 SGHRS, CDR2 YFSETQ. Deletions cut 4 bases from V and 1 base from J, with 11 bases between. CDR3 amino acids: CASSTDGFNYGYTF. The CDR3 bases are TGCGCCAGCAGCACGGACGGATTTAACTATGGCTACACCTTC.

The chain has TRBV27 and TRBJ1-5; 8 bases match TRBD1. Losses at the gene ends were 4 bases for V and 6 bases for J; bases not matched to a gene: 11. The CDR3 spans 16 residues. Germline CDR1 is MNHEY and CDR2 is SMNVEV (reference sequence). The DNA for the CDR3 is TGTGCCAGCAGTTCCTCTCGACAGGGGATTCGTCAGCCCCAGCATTTT. This sequence encodes CASSSSRQGIRQPQHF.

In its sample, this clone was seen once. This chain connects TRBV5-4 to TRBJ1-6; D call uncertain. This CDR3 has 16 residues. Germline V CDR1 and CDR2: SGHNT, YYREEE (reference sequence). V was cut by 2 bases and J by 10 bases, with 19 bases left in between. In nucleotides, the CDR3 is TGTGCCAGCAGCTTTAGGAGGGAGCCCTTAGGGTCACCCCTCCACTTT. Residues: CASSFRREPLGSPLHF.

The V gene is TRBV9, the J gene TRBJ2-5, with 10 bases matching TRBD2. The CDR3 is 17 amino acids. The germline gives CDR1 SGDLS, CDR2 YYNGEE. V shed 5 bases, J shed 0 bases, and the junction held 10 bases outside the gene matches. The CDR3 nucleotides read TGTGCCAGCAGTGACCGGACTAGCGGACCGTACCAAGAGACCCAGTACTTC. It encodes CASSDRTSGPYQETQYF.

The V call is TRBV2, the J call TRBJ2-5; 10 positions match TRBD2. Germline-derived CDR1 and CDR2 are SNHLY and FYNNEI. This CDR3 comprises 16 residues. The V and J ends lost 3 bases and 5 bases, in that order; junction bases with no gene match: 9. In DNA form, the CDR3 reads TGTGCCAGCAGTGAGCAAGGAGCGGGGGGGCCGGAGACCCAGTACTTC. As protein: CASSEQGAGGPETQYF.

The rearrangement uses TRBV3-1 (or the pseudogene TRBV3-2) and TRBJ2-1; D is possibly TRBD2 (6 bases). Germline-derived CDR1 and CDR2 are LGHDT and YNNKEL (reference sequence). The germline V and J ends were trimmed by 11 bases and 10 bases, with 6 bases remaining between them. The CDR3 spans 8 residues. DNA of the CDR3: TGTGCCGCGGGGGAGCAGTTCTTC. The encoded protein is CAAGEQFF.